This T cell receptor beta chain was documented in a study of blood T cell repertoires in COVID-19. Study overall: Collection of acute and convalescent COVID-19 samples took place in the United States, Italy and Spain.

This clone was picked up a small number of times. The table came from immunoSEQ multiplex PCR; TCRdb's copy has only in-frame clones and leaves some out. The table lists fewer than 60,000 clones, roughly nine tenths of them singletons. The sequenced material came from peripheral blood. The receptor was isolated from a human donor in a cohort sampled during active COVID-19.

The CDR3 region is CASSLGPSGANVLTF. As DNA, the CDR3 is TGTGCCAGCAGCTTAGGGCCCTCTGGGGCCAACGTCCTGACTTTC. The chain joins TRBV7-2 to TRBJ2-6; no definite D call. Trimming stripped 1 base from V and 0 bases from J, with 4 bases between. This CDR3 is 15 amino acids long. The germline V gene encodes CDR1 SGHTA and CDR2 FQGNSA.